The entry that follows covers one T cell receptor beta chain sequence. Its antigen specificity is not known. The sample holds no much larger clone one base away, and base qualities are not on file. This entry comes from a study of blood T cells in healthy people across ages (dated by TCRdb to 2014 to 2015). Context from the whole study: In model experiments, template switching captured about one uniquely barcoded TCR beta cDNA molecule for every two T cells. The donors were divided into four age groups: young (average approximately 17 years), middle-aged (roughly 42), aged (about 62) and long-lived (82). Using the same blood draw, the study looked at two additional independent replicas of 1 million unique cDNA reads for two donors, one aged 18 to 30 and the other aged 80 or older. The study measured age-related changes in TCR beta repertoire diversity using deep sequencing normalized with unique cDNA molecular identifiers. To avoid experimental bias, donors of different ages were distributed randomly across sequencing lanes.

Results the study describes overall, beyond this receptor: The CMV infection status of donors was not known, potentially confounding age-related changes in expanded clonotypes. The percentage of naive T cells measured by flow cytometry correlated strongly with observed TCR beta diversity. Because profiling used bulk unsorted PBMCs, naive and antigen-experienced compartments could not be compared conclusively. As age increased, observed TCR beta diversity per million T cells dropped in a roughly linear way, and a significant reduction was already evident by age 40. Compared with the aged group, the long-lived group had more naive CD4+ T cells, fewer expanded clones and increased TCR diversity, suggesting age selection. Estimates of total diversity from one million sequenced T cells were regarded as lower bounds and underestimates.

The V end loses 4 bases and the J end loses 6 bases, and a stretch of 12 bases separates them. The CDR3 contains 14 residues, cysteine and phenylalanine counted. The DNA shown is the 42-base CDR3, in frame from base 1. Reading the germline V gene (reference sequence) gives CDR1 SSHAT and CDR2 FNYEAQ. The library was generated by 5' RACE. For sequencing, an Illumina HiSeq 2500 was employed. A second PCR of 7 to 11 cycles was run with a J-beta primer mix and a sample-barcoded 5' primer. Each TCR beta cDNA molecule received a unique molecular identifier from a template-switch 5' adaptor carrying 12 random nucleotides. Each sample yielded at least 2.5 million CDR3-containing paired-end reads. The Mint cDNA synthesis kit, primed by a TRBC-specific oligonucleotide, was used to synthesize first-strand cDNA from all RNA. After uracil-DNA glycosylase treatment, a first 18-cycle PCR used universal primers M1SS and BC2_uni_R on all cDNA. From the authors' description of their analysis: Normalization of each sample was performed by random selection of 1 million high-quality reads, each carrying a distinct molecular identifier. Reads with shared molecular identifiers were discarded instead of being binned into consensus sequences. MiTCR, set to a Q25 quality threshold and the strictest error-elimination algorithm, was used for CDR3 identification, clonotype clustering and error correction. A nonparametric unseen species model using Euler transformation provided a lower-bound estimate of total TCR beta diversity. The raw public reads went through TCRdb reprocessing: fastp at Q25, MiXCR clone calling, in-frame beta chains kept. A single entry per CDR3 protein holds the most common genes and DNA from its merged rows. TCRdb, rather than the study authors, made the V and J calls. In all, the sample holds about 1.7 million distinct CDR3 sequences, and about 30% of those were seen once. The ten largest make up around 7.7% of the sample.

The donors were some 36 Caucasian individuals from Russia, aged roughly 6 to 100 years, who were systemically healthy. Roughly 11 milliliters of peripheral blood were drawn from each donor into EDTA-treated Vacutainer tubes. Ficoll-Paque density-gradient centrifugation was used to isolate PBMCs, with at least 7 million per sample. Total RNA was extracted from PBMCs with Trizol reagent, with at least 6 micrograms obtained per sample. The percentages of naive CD45RAhigh/CD27high T cells were determined by flow cytometry on a PBMC aliquot from every donor. The chain uses TRBV7-7 and TRBJ2-2, with TRBD1 tentatively as D gene (5 bases match). This TCR was sampled from a woman aged 25-40 years in good health. The sequencing input was blood. CDR3 sequence: CASSSDSGSGELFF. In nucleotides, the sequence is TGTGCCAGCAGCTCAGACTCAGGGTCCGGGGAGCTGTTTTTT.